What follows describes a single T cell receptor (beta chain). Reverse transcription used roughly 0.45 to 1 ug RNA and random hexamers. TCRdb reprocessed the immunoSEQ multiplex PCR reads via MiXCR and lists one record per CDR3 protein. The sample lists about 180,000 distinct CDR3 sequences, around 94% occurring once. This sample was taken from a study of CD8 T cells in Susac syndrome. V lost 8 bases, J lost 1 base, and 11 bases lay in between. The germline CDR1 and CDR2 sequences are MDHEN and SYDVKM. This CDR3 is built from 13 residues. The sequenced material came from CD4+ T cells from PBMCs. This clonotype was obtained from a human donor with Susac syndrome. The chain is built from TRBV28 and TRBJ1-1; tentative D call: TRBD1 (6 bases). For the CDR3, the DNA is TGTGCCAGCGGGGGGCAGGGGAACACTGAAGCTTTCTTT. Translated: CASGGQGNTEAFF.